Following are 8 T cell receptor beta chains from one sample sequenced in a study of OX40 agonist ivuxolimab in advanced cancers. Library preparation used the immunoSEQ multiplex PCR assay. The table comes from immuneACCESS by way of TCRdb, which keeps in-frame sequences with V and J called. Part of the clones is missing from these tables; in studies checked, under half for an unresolved V gene and the rest for unknown reasons. In this sample the table shows tens of thousands of clones, 80% of which occur a single time. About 6.8% of the sample rests with the top ten. The sequencing used CD4+ or CD8+ T cells sorted from blood, collected in a trial of the OX40 agonist ivuxolimab. The receptors derive from an adult with an advanced solid tumor such as melanoma, head and neck, liver or kidney cancer.

The V call is TRBV21-1, the J call TRBJ2-5; TRBD2, as called in the table, went unchecked against the DNA. TRBV21-1 represents a pseudogene. This CDR3 has 13 amino acids. The CDR3 DNA reads TGTGCCAGCAGCCGGGAGTCACAAGAGACCCAGTACTTC. Translated: CASSRESQETQYF.

This chain links TRBV7-9 with TRBJ2-5, with TRBD2 matching 7 bases. The CDR3 spans 16 residues. Germline V gives CDR1 SEHNR, CDR2 FQNEAQ (reference sequence). With V trimmed by 0 bases and J by 5 bases, 9 bases remained unmatched. CDR3 DNA sequence: TGTGCCAGCAGCTTAGCGGGGAGGGGCACCAGTGAGACCCAGTACTTC. Protein: CASSLAGRGTSETQYF.

This clone was observed once. The V call is TRBV7-2, the J call TRBJ2-5; D gene uncertain. Between the trimmed V and J ends, which lost 7 bases and 2 bases, there was a span of 5 bases. The V gene's germline CDR1 is SGHTA and CDR2 FQGNSA. The CDR3 has 11 residues. The CDR3: CASTLQETQYF. CDR3 DNA sequence: TGTGCCAGCACTCTACAAGAGACCCAGTACTTC.

The chain recombines TRBV20-1 with TRBJ2-5; D gene unclear. The end of the DNA is better explained by TRBJ2-7, so the J call may be wrong. There are 11 residues in the CDR3. Germline CDR1 and CDR2: DFQATT and SNEGSKA (reference sequence). This chain's CDR3 is CSARESYEQYF. Here the CDR3 DNA reads TGCAGTGCTAGAGAGTCTTACGAGCAGTACTTC.

This clone has more than one count but fewer than ten. CDR3 in amino acids: CASSLGLPGGEQYF. In nucleotides, the CDR3 is TGTGCCAGCAGCTTAGGACTGCCAGGAGGGGAGCAGTACTTC. This chain connects TRBV11-2 to TRBJ2-7; TRBD2 might be the D (6 bases). There are 14 residues in the CDR3. V was trimmed by 1 base and J by 7 bases, leaving 14 bases between them. Germline V gene sequence: CDR1 SGHAT, CDR2 FQNNGV.

The chain couples TRBV11-1 to TRBJ1-3; D not certain. This CDR3 spans 13 amino acids. Germline loops: CDR1 SGHAT, CDR2 FQDESV (reference sequence). V lost 5 bases and J 2 bases, leaving 7 bases between the germline ends. CDR3 amino acids: CASSVQTGNTIYF. The CDR3 DNA follows: TGTGCCAGCAGCGTTCAAACTGGAAACACCATATATTTT.

The gene calls are TRBV5-1 and TRBJ2-2, with 10 bases lining up with TRBD2. The CDR3 has 16 residues. Germline V gene data show CDR1 as SGHRS and CDR2 as YFSETQ. V lost 4 bases and J lost 4; bases outside the gene matches: 7. CDR3 sequence reads: CASSPSSGRTTGELFF. CDR3 DNA: TGCGCCAGCAGCCCCTCTAGCGGGAGAACCACCGGGGAGCTGTTTTTT.

The chain combines TRBV30 with TRBJ2-2; D is unresolved. Trimming shortened V by 4 bases and J by 2 bases, and 8 bases separated the two germline ends. In germline, CDR1 is GTSNPN, CDR2 SVGIG (reference sequence). CDR3 length equals 13 residues. CDR3 in amino acids: CAWNIGNTGELFF. DNA for the CDR3: TGTGCCTGGAATATTGGTAACACCGGGGAGCTGTTTTTT.